The clone carrying this T cell receptor beta chain was counted a few times. This entry is derived from a study of immune heterogeneity within non-small cell lung tumors. Samples each supplied around 600 ng of bulk tumor genomic DNA as template. Several biopsies were spaced far apart within each primary tumor and obtained as surgery took place. Their non-small cell lung cancer was newly diagnosed and untreated, and the patients underwent curative surgery. Those donating were patients (newly diagnosed with non-small cell lung cancer) who were having surgery with curative intent. This CDR3 has 14 amino acids. With 5 bases removed from V and 4 bases from J, the gap between germline ends came to 15 bases. CDR1 SGHTA and CDR2 FQGNSA come from the germline V gene. A first 10-cycle multiplex round used 32 V-gene and 13 J-gene primers on TCR beta CDR3. TCRdb itself ran the multiplex PCR reads through MiXCR, one entry per CDR3 protein. This sample has over 25,000 distinct CDR3 sequences, with 25% to 30% found just once.

Material for sequencing was lung tumor tissue. V is TRBV7-2 and J is TRBJ2-7, with unresolved D. This receptor was identified in a man between 35 and 55 years old with non-small cell lung cancer. CDR3 nucleotides: TGTGCCAGCAGCCACGCAAGGAATATGTACGAGCAGTACTTC. Protein product: CASSHARNMYEQYF.